Listed below are T cell receptor beta chains from one sample, sequenced in a study of T cell responses to AZD1222 COVID-19 vaccine. Clones were read by immunoSEQ multiplex PCR, and TCRdb kept only the in-frame ones, dropping some. The sample has tens of thousands of clones, 78% seen once; the top ten hold 3.5% to 5.5%. Here the sequenced sample was peripheral blood, taken 28 days after the second AZD1222 dose. The receptors were sampled from an adult who received the AZD1222 COVID-19 vaccine. Each CDR3 is given with its conserved first and last residue. The D gene is left open where the match is weak. Some rows mark clone size as missing; the rest say once, few, many or name a class of expanded clone.

v_call	j_call	clone_size	d_call	cdr3_nt	cdr3_aa
TRBV25-1	TRBJ1-2	-	TRBD1	TGTGCCAGCGGACGGGACAGGGGATCTCACACCTTC	CASGRDRGSHTF
TRBV18	TRBJ2-3	-	TRBD2	TGTGCCAGCTCACTAGGACTAGGAAATACAGATACGCAGTATTTT	CASSLGLGNTDTQYF
TRBV18	TRBJ2-2	-	TRBD2	TGTGCCAGCTCACCGTTACTAGCGGGGGGCACCGGGGAGCTGTTTTTT	CASSPLLAGGTGELFF
TRBV14	TRBJ2-7	-	TRBD2	TGTGCCAGCAGCCACGGACTAGCGGGGGGAATCGAGCAGTACTTC	CASSHGLAGGIEQYF
TRBV14	TRBJ2-5	few	TRBD2	TGTGCCAGCAGCCAATCGGGGGGAACAGAGACCCAGTACTTC	CASSQSGGTETQYF
TRBV24-1	TRBJ1-4	-	-	TGTGCCACCAGTCAAGATGAAAAACTGTTTTTT	CATSQDEKLFF
TRBV6-1	TRBJ2-4	-	TRBD2	TGTGCCAGCAGTGAAAGGTCTCCTAGCGGGAGATCGACCAAAAACATTCAGTACTTC	CASSERSPSGRSTKNIQYF
TRBV4-1	TRBJ2-7	-	TRBD1	TGCGCCAGCAGCCCTCCGGACAGGCTCTCCTACGAGCAGTACTTC	CASSPPDRLSYEQYF
TRBV7-2	TRBJ2-5	-	TRBD1	TGTGCCAGCAGTTCCCTCGGGACAGACAACCAAGAGACCCAGTACTTC	CASSSLGTDNQETQYF
TRBV12-3/TRBV12-4	TRBJ2-3	few	-	TGTGCCAGCAGTTTATCGACAGATACGCAGTATTTT	CASSLSTDTQYF
TRBV28	TRBJ1-2	-	-	TGTGCCAGCAGCGAGGGGGGCAACTATGGCTACACCTTC	CASSEGGNYGYTF
TRBV5-6	TRBJ1-5	-	-	TGTGCCAGCAGCGGACCACAGGGTATCAATCAGCCCCAGCATTTT	CASSGPQGINQPQHF
TRBV2	TRBJ2-1	-	TRBD2	TGTGCCAGCAGTGAGAGGCTAGCGGGAGACAATGAGCAGTTCTTC	CASSERLAGDNEQFF
TRBV7-2	TRBJ2-3	-	-	TGTGCCAGCAGCTTAAGGGGTGGGGTGGATACGCAGTATTTT	CASSLRGGVDTQYF
TRBV7-9	TRBJ1-5	-	-	TGTGCCAGCAGCACCTACAGGGATCAGCCCCAGCATTTT	CASSTYRDQPQHF
TRBV7-2	TRBJ1-2	-	-	TGTGCCAGCAGCTTAATTGGTCATACTAACTATGGCTACACCTTC	CASSLIGHTNYGYTF
TRBV7-9	TRBJ1-4	medium-sized	-	TGTGCCAGCAGCGACCCCCGGGGAGTGACACCAACTAATGAAAAACTGTTTTTT	CASSDPRGVTPTNEKLFF
TRBV5-6	TRBJ1-1	-	TRBD1	TGTGCCAGCAGCGGCGGGACAGAGAACACTGAAGCTTTCTTT	CASSGGTENTEAFF
TRBV5-1	TRBJ2-5	-	-	TGCGCCAGCAGCTTGGGCCAGCGGTTAGAGACCCAGTACTTC	CASSLGQRLETQYF
TRBV18	TRBJ1-2	-	-	TGTGCCAGCTCACCTCAGGCACTCGATCATGGCTACACCTTC	CASSPQALDHGYTF
TRBV24-1	TRBJ1-2	-	-	TGTGCCACCAGTGATCGGGACGGGGATAACTATGGCTACACCTTC	CATSDRDGDNYGYTF
TRBV5-5	TRBJ1-2	-	TRBD1	TGTGCCAGCAGCTCCCCAGGGGGGTATGGCTACACCTTC	CASSSPGGYGYTF
TRBV5-6	TRBJ2-2	-	-	TGTGCCAGCAGCTTGGAAACAGCGAACACCGGGGAGCTGTTTTTT	CASSLETANTGELFF
TRBV11-2	TRBJ1-3	few	TRBD1	TGTGCCAGCAGTCAGCCCGGGACAGGGGTAAACACCATATATTTT	CASSQPGTGVNTIYF
TRBV6-6	TRBJ1-5	once	-	TGTGCCAGCAGTAACGGATCGCGGACTCCCCAGCATTTT	CASSNGSRTPQHF
TRBV5-1	TRBJ2-5	-	TRBD2	TGCGCCAGCGGATCCTGGGGGACTAGCGGGACGGAGACCCAGTACTTC	CASGSWGTSGTETQYF
TRBV19	TRBJ1-5	-	-	TGTGCCAGTAGTACGGGGACATGGCATCAGCCCCAGCATTTT	CASSTGTWHQPQHF
TRBV30	TRBJ1-1	-	-	TGTGCCTGGAGGCCACGGGGGGGGGCTGAAGCTTTCTTT	CAWRPRGGAEAFF
TRBV4-1	TRBJ1-1	few	-	TGCGCCAGCAGCGTCCCGTATAGGGGGGTCGGTCAAGCTTTCTTT	CASSVPYRGVGQAFF